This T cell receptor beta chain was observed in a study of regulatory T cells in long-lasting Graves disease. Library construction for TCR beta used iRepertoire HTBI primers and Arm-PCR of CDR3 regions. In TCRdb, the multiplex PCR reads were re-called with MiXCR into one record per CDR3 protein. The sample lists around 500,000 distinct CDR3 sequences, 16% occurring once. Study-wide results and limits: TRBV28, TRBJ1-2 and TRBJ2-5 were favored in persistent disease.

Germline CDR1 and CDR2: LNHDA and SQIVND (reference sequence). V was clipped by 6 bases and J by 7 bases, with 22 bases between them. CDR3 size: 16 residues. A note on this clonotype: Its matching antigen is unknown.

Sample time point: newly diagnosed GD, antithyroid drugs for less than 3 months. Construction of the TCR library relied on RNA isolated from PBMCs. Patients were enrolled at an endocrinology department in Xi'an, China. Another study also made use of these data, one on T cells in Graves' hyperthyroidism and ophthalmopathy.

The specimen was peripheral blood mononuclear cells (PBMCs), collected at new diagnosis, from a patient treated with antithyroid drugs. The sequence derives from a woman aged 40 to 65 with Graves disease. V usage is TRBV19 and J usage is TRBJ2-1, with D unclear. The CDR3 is CASSHDYAASRNEQFF. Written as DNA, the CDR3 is TGTGCCAGTAGCCATGATTATGCGGCTTCCCGGAATGAGCAGTTCTTC.